Listed below are T cell receptor beta chains from one sample, sequenced in a study of blood T cells in healthy people across ages. Using its own MiXCR run on the 5' RACE reads, TCRdb lists one record per CDR3 protein. In the table there are roughly 1.5 million distinct CDR3 sequences, roughly 43% of which are singletons. The sample was blood. These receptors were taken from a young woman in good health. Each CDR3 is given with its conserved first and last residue. A D gene is named only where the DNA matches it firmly. Only some rows state a clone size, as once, few, many or a class for expanded clones.

j_gene: TRBJ1-4; len: 15; d_gene: NA; abundance: NA; v_gene: TRBV6-5; CDR3nt: TGTGCCAGCAGTTACGCCGGGACAAGGGGTGAAAAACTGTTTTTT; CDR3aa: CASSYAGTRGEKLFF
j_gene: TRBJ1-2; len: 14; d_gene: NA; abundance: few; v_gene: TRBV7-9; CDR3nt: TGTGCCAGCAGCTTGGGCAGCATTAACTATGGCTACACCTTC; CDR3aa: CASSLGSINYGYTF
j_gene: TRBJ1-1; len: 14; d_gene: NA; abundance: few; v_gene: TRBV27; CDR3nt: TGTGCCAGCAGTTCAATAGGGGGTAACACTGAAGCTTTCTTT; CDR3aa: CASSSIGGNTEAFF
j_gene: TRBJ2-5; len: 14; d_gene: TRBD2; abundance: few; v_gene: TRBV5-1; CDR3nt: TGCGCCAGCAGCTTGGAAAAGCGGGAGGAGACCCAGTACTTC; CDR3aa: CASSLEKREETQYF
j_gene: TRBJ2-4; len: 21; d_gene: TRBD2; abundance: few; v_gene: TRBV4-1; CDR3nt: TGCGCCAGCAGCCAAGTTGCGAGCGGGAGCACAAAAGTTCTGGCCAAAAACATTCAGTACTTC; CDR3aa: CASSQVASGSTKVLAKNIQYF
j_gene: TRBJ1-5; len: 15; d_gene: NA; abundance: NA; v_gene: TRBV7-2; CDR3nt: TGTGCCAGCAGCTTAGAGGGGGTTTTCGGGCAGCCCCAGCATTTT; CDR3aa: CASSLEGVFGQPQHF
j_gene: TRBJ2-1; len: 15; d_gene: NA; abundance: few; v_gene: TRBV20-1; CDR3nt: TGCAGTGCTAGAGATTCCAGCAGCGCCTACAATGAGCAGTTCTTC; CDR3aa: CSARDSSSAYNEQFF
j_gene: TRBJ1-5; len: 12; d_gene: NA; abundance: few; v_gene: TRBV20-1; CDR3nt: TGCAGTGCTAGCGCGGGGCTTCAGCCCCAGCATTTT; CDR3aa: CSASAGLQPQHF
j_gene: TRBJ1-1; len: 12; d_gene: TRBD1; abundance: NA; v_gene: TRBV29-1; CDR3nt: TGCAGCGTACAGGGGAGTGGGACTGAAGCTTTCTTT; CDR3aa: CSVQGSGTEAFF
j_gene: TRBJ2-3; len: 15; d_gene: NA; abundance: few; v_gene: TRBV3-1; CDR3nt: TGTGCCAGCAGCCAACCGGGTCGGGGGACAGATACGCAGTATTTT; CDR3aa: CASSQPGRGTDTQYF
j_gene: TRBJ1-1; len: 14; d_gene: NA; abundance: few; v_gene: TRBV9; CDR3nt: TGTGCCAGCAGCGGGGGACCTGCGAACACTGAAGCTTTCTTT; CDR3aa: CASSGGPANTEAFF
j_gene: TRBJ1-3; len: 12; d_gene: NA; abundance: NA; v_gene: TRBV19; CDR3nt: TGTGCCAGTTGGAAACAGCAGGGCACCATATATTTT; CDR3aa: CASWKQQGTIYF
j_gene: TRBJ1-2; len: 15; d_gene: NA; abundance: few; v_gene: TRBV20-1; CDR3nt: TGCAGTGCTAGAGATATAAGGGAATCGGGTTATGGCTACACCTTC; CDR3aa: CSARDIRESGYGYTF
j_gene: TRBJ2-7; len: 14; d_gene: NA; abundance: few; v_gene: TRBV4-1; CDR3nt: TGCGCCAGCAGCCAAGTTGTCAATAGCTACGAGCAGTACTTC; CDR3aa: CASSQVVNSYEQYF
j_gene: TRBJ2-5; len: 11; d_gene: TRBD1; abundance: few; v_gene: TRBV12-3/TRBV12-4; CDR3nt: TGTGCCAGCAGTTTTCGGGACAGGGAGTACTTC; CDR3aa: CASSFRDREYF
j_gene: TRBJ2-1; len: 14; d_gene: NA; abundance: few; v_gene: TRBV4-1; CDR3nt: TGCGCCAGCAGCCATGGTGGGAGCTACAATGAGCAGTTCTTC; CDR3aa: CASSHGGSYNEQFF
j_gene: TRBJ2-5; len: 18; d_gene: TRBD2; abundance: NA; v_gene: TRBV6-2/TRBV6-3; CDR3nt: TGTGCCAGCAGTTACCTCGGGACTAGCGGGGGTGGGAGAAAGACCCAGTACTTC; CDR3aa: CASSYLGTSGGGRKTQYF
j_gene: TRBJ1-2; len: 12; d_gene: NA; abundance: NA; v_gene: TRBV6-5; CDR3nt: TGTGCCAGCAGTGACAACTACTATGGCTACACCTTC; CDR3aa: CASSDNYYGYTF
j_gene: TRBJ2-1; len: 15; d_gene: TRBD2; abundance: few; v_gene: TRBV25-1; CDR3nt: TGTGCCAGCAGTGCCCCGGGAGGGTCCTACAATGAGCAGTTCTTC; CDR3aa: CASSAPGGSYNEQFF
j_gene: TRBJ2-7; len: 13; d_gene: NA; abundance: NA; v_gene: TRBV29-1; CDR3nt: TGCAGCGCTTCAAGGGGCGCTTCCTACGAGCAGTACTTC; CDR3aa: CSASRGASYEQYF
j_gene: TRBJ2-7; len: 12; d_gene: NA; abundance: NA; v_gene: TRBV20-1; CDR3nt: TGCATCCCCGAAGGCAGGGTTTACGAGCAGTACTTC; CDR3aa: CIPEGRVYEQYF
j_gene: TRBJ2-3; len: 14; d_gene: NA; abundance: NA; v_gene: TRBV20-1; CDR3nt: TGCAGTGCCCGCGCCCTAGCGACCACAGATACGCAGTATTTT; CDR3aa: CSARALATTDTQYF
j_gene: TRBJ2-5; len: 15; d_gene: TRBD2; abundance: NA; v_gene: TRBV6-6; CDR3nt: TGTGCCAGCGCCAACGCGGGACTAGCTGGAGAGACCCAGTACTTC; CDR3aa: CASANAGLAGETQYF
j_gene: TRBJ2-7; len: 15; d_gene: TRBD1; abundance: NA; v_gene: TRBV7-9; CDR3nt: TGTGCCAGCAGCATACCGGGACAGACCGACTACGAGCAGTACTTC; CDR3aa: CASSIPGQTDYEQYF
j_gene: TRBJ2-3; len: 15; d_gene: NA; abundance: NA; v_gene: TRBV20-1; CDR3nt: TGCAGTGCCGACGGCTCGGACGTCCGCACAGATACGCAGTATTTT; CDR3aa: CSADGSDVRTDTQYF
j_gene: TRBJ2-7; len: 14; d_gene: TRBD1; abundance: NA; v_gene: TRBV6-2/TRBV6-3; CDR3nt: TGTGCCAGCAACGGACAGGGGGGGGTCTACGAGCAGTACTTC; CDR3aa: CASNGQGGVYEQYF
j_gene: TRBJ2-7; len: 13; d_gene: NA; abundance: NA; v_gene: TRBV29-1; CDR3nt: TGCAGCGTTGAAGAGACAGGCTACAATGAGCAGTACTTC; CDR3aa: CSVEETGYNEQYF
j_gene: TRBJ2-7; len: 13; d_gene: NA; abundance: few; v_gene: TRBV5-8; CDR3nt: TGTGCCAGCAGTGGTCCCAATCTCTACGAGCAGTACTTC; CDR3aa: CASSGPNLYEQYF
j_gene: TRBJ1-1; len: 13; d_gene: NA; abundance: NA; v_gene: TRBV28; CDR3nt: TGTGCCAGCAGTTTGATAGGGAACACTGAAGCTTTCTTT; CDR3aa: CASSLIGNTEAFF
j_gene: TRBJ2-1; len: 17; d_gene: TRBD1; abundance: NA; v_gene: TRBV5-1; CDR3nt: TGCGCCAGCAGCTTTCACCACGGGACAGGGGCATACAATGAGCAGTTCTTC; CDR3aa: CASSFHHGTGAYNEQFF
j_gene: TRBJ1-2; len: 14; d_gene: NA; abundance: few; v_gene: TRBV12-3/TRBV12-4; CDR3nt: TGTGCCAGCAGTCCCACCAATCTGGGCTATGGCTACACCTTC; CDR3aa: CASSPTNLGYGYTF
j_gene: TRBJ1-5; len: 15; d_gene: NA; abundance: once; v_gene: TRBV27; CDR3nt: TGTGCCAGCAGTTTATCTTCTGCGTCGAATCAGCCCCAGCATTTT; CDR3aa: CASSLSSASNQPQHF
j_gene: TRBJ2-1; len: 16; d_gene: NA; abundance: NA; v_gene: TRBV7-9; CDR3nt: TGTGCCAGCAGCCAAGTGGGACATACTACAAGGAATGAGCAGTTCTTC; CDR3aa: CASSQVGHTTRNEQFF
j_gene: TRBJ2-1; len: 16; d_gene: NA; abundance: NA; v_gene: TRBV3-1; CDR3nt: TGTGCCAGCAGCCAAGATGGTTCACCCTTTGCCAATGAGCAGTTCTTC; CDR3aa: CASSQDGSPFANEQFF
j_gene: TRBJ1-3; len: 16; d_gene: NA; abundance: NA; v_gene: TRBV2; CDR3nt: TGTGCCAGCAGTGAAGTTTATTCTTACTCTGGAAACACCATATATTTT; CDR3aa: CASSEVYSYSGNTIYF
j_gene: TRBJ2-3; len: 15; d_gene: TRBD1; abundance: many; v_gene: TRBV6-1; CDR3nt: TGTGCCAGCAGCTCCGGGACAGCACACACAGATACGCAGTATTTT; CDR3aa: CASSSGTAHTDTQYF
j_gene: TRBJ2-1; len: 19; d_gene: NA; abundance: NA; v_gene: TRBV21-1; CDR3nt: TGTGCCAGCAGCAAAGTAAGCCCAGCGGGAGAATGGGAAAACAATGAGCAGTTCTTC; CDR3aa: CASSKVSPAGEWENNEQFF
j_gene: TRBJ1-5; len: 13; d_gene: NA; abundance: NA; v_gene: TRBV12-3/TRBV12-4; CDR3nt: TGTGCCAGCAGTTTGGGGGTGGAGCAGCCCCAGCATTTT; CDR3aa: CASSLGVEQPQHF
j_gene: TRBJ1-2; len: 13; d_gene: TRBD1; abundance: NA; v_gene: TRBV6-2/TRBV6-3; CDR3nt: TGTGCCAGCGGACAGGGGACTAACTATGGCTACACCTTC; CDR3aa: CASGQGTNYGYTF
j_gene: TRBJ2-5; len: 12; d_gene: NA; abundance: few; v_gene: TRBV29-1; CDR3nt: TGCAGCGTTGAAGTCAGTGCGAAGACCCAGTACTTC; CDR3aa: CSVEVSAKTQYF
j_gene: TRBJ2-1; len: 15; d_gene: NA; abundance: many; v_gene: TRBV7-8; CDR3nt: TGTGCCAGCAGCTTCAGCTCTAGTTCCTACAATGAGCAGTTCTTC; CDR3aa: CASSFSSSSYNEQFF
j_gene: TRBJ2-5; len: 18; d_gene: NA; abundance: NA; v_gene: TRBV14; CDR3nt: TGTGCCAGCAGCCACGGGGTGACTAGTGGACAGATCCAAGAGACCCAGTACTTC; CDR3aa: CASSHGVTSGQIQETQYF
j_gene: TRBJ2-7; len: 14; d_gene: NA; abundance: few; v_gene: TRBV7-2; CDR3nt: TGTGCCAGCAGTACAGCGGCTTCTACCTACGAGCAGTACTTC; CDR3aa: CASSTAASTYEQYF
j_gene: TRBJ1-1; len: 14; d_gene: NA; abundance: few; v_gene: TRBV7-2; CDR3nt: TGTGCCAGCAGCTTAGAGGGGTTGGACACTGAAGCTTTCTTT; CDR3aa: CASSLEGLDTEAFF
j_gene: TRBJ2-7; len: 15; d_gene: NA; abundance: NA; v_gene: TRBV20-1; CDR3nt: TGCAGTGCTAGACCAACCGGGGTGGGGGGCCACGAGCAGTACTTC; CDR3aa: CSARPTGVGGHEQYF
j_gene: TRBJ1-4; len: 14; d_gene: NA; abundance: NA; v_gene: TRBV15; CDR3nt: TGTGCCACCAGCAGAGCGGGGGGTCGGGAAAAACTGTTTTTT; CDR3aa: CATSRAGGREKLFF
j_gene: TRBJ2-7; len: 16; d_gene: TRBD1; abundance: many; v_gene: TRBV27; CDR3nt: TGTGCCAGCAGTTCCCTCGGACAGGGGGCGAGCCACGAGCAGTACTTC; CDR3aa: CASSSLGQGASHEQYF
j_gene: TRBJ1-4; len: 17; d_gene: TRBD1; abundance: few; v_gene: TRBV27; CDR3nt: TGTGCCAGCAGTTTATCCAGCGGCGGGACAGATAATGAAAAACTGTTTTTT; CDR3aa: CASSLSSGGTDNEKLFF
j_gene: TRBJ2-1; len: 11; d_gene: NA; abundance: few; v_gene: TRBV2; CDR3nt: TGTGCCAGCAGTGAGACTAGTGGGCAGTTCTTC; CDR3aa: CASSETSGQFF
j_gene: TRBJ2-7; len: 14; d_gene: NA; abundance: NA; v_gene: TRBV11-2; CDR3nt: TGTGGCAGCAGCCCCACGTCGATTGCCTACGAGCAGTACTTC; CDR3aa: CGSSPTSIAYEQYF
j_gene: TRBJ2-2; len: 14; d_gene: NA; abundance: NA; v_gene: TRBV9; CDR3nt: TGTGCCAGCAGCGCTCGACAGTACACCGGGGAGCTGTTTTTT; CDR3aa: CASSARQYTGELFF
j_gene: TRBJ2-1; len: 14; d_gene: NA; abundance: NA; v_gene: TRBV20-1; CDR3nt: TGCAGTGCTAGGGTCGAGTACTCCTACAATGAGCAGTTCTTC; CDR3aa: CSARVEYSYNEQFF
j_gene: TRBJ2-1; len: 14; d_gene: TRBD1; abundance: NA; v_gene: TRBV7-9; CDR3nt: TGTGCCAGCAGCGATGGGACAGGGTATGGAGTGCAGTTCTTC; CDR3aa: CASSDGTGYGVQFF
j_gene: TRBJ2-1; len: 17; d_gene: TRBD1; abundance: few; v_gene: TRBV4-3; CDR3nt: TGCGCCAGCAGCCAGTATGACAGGGCAAAAGGCGACAATGAGCAGTTCTTC; CDR3aa: CASSQYDRAKGDNEQFF